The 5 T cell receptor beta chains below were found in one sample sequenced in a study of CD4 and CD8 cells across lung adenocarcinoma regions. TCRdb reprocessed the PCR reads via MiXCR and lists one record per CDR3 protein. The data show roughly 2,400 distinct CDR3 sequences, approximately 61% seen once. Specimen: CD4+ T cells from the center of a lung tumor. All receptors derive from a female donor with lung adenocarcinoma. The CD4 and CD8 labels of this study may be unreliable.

The CDR3 loop reads CASSLGLAGAGETQYF. The CDR3 coding sequence is TGTGCCAGCAGTTTAGGGCTAGCGGGAGCTGGGGAGACCCAGTACTTC. The chain uses TRBV27 and TRBJ2-5; 10 nucleotides agree with TRBD2. Unmatched junction bases numbered 8, after V lost 2 bases and J lost 5 bases. The CDR3 is 16 amino acids. Germline-derived CDR1 and CDR2 are MNHEY and SMNVEV (reference sequence).

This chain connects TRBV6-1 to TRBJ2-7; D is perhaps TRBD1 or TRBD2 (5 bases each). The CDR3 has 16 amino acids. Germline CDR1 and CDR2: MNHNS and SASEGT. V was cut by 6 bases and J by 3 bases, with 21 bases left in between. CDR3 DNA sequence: TGTGCCAGCAGCGATGGATATTTAGCGAGGGGCTACGAGCAGTACTTC. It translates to CASSDGYLARGYEQYF.

The CDR3 is CASSLNGRQPQHF. The DNA of the CDR3 is TGTGCCAGCAGCCTGAACGGGCGGCAGCCCCAGCATTTT. The gene calls are TRBV6-1 and TRBJ1-5; D is uncertain. The germline V gene has CDR1 MNHNS and CDR2 SASEGT. The V end lost 6 bases, the J end lost 7 bases, and 13 bases lay between the germline ends. This CDR3 has 13 amino acids.

CDR3 sequence reads: CASSVRRGSYNEQFF. DNA for the CDR3: TGTGCCAGCAGTGTCAGGAGAGGGTCCTACAATGAGCAGTTCTTC. J is TRBJ2-1 and V is TRBV6-1; D is possibly TRBD2 (5 bases). CDR1 is MNHNS, CDR2 SASEGT, per germline. V gave up 4 bases and J gave up 1 base, with 11 bases separating them. CDR3 length: 15 residues.

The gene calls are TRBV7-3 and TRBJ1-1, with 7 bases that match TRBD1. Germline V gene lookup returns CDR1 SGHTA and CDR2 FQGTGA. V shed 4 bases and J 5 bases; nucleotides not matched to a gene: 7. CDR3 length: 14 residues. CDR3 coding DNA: TGTGCCAGCAGCTCCTCAGGGGGGGGGACTGAAGCTTTCTTT. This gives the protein CASSSSGGGTEAFF.